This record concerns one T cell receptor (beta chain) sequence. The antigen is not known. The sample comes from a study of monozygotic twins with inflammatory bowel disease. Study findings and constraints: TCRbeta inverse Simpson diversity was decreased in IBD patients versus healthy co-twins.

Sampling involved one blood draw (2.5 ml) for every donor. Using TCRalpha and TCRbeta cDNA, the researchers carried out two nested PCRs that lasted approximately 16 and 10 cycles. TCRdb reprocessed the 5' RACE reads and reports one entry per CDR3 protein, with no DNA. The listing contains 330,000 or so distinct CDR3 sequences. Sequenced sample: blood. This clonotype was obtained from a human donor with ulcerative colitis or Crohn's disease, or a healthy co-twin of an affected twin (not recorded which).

The CDR3 here is CASRTTEWNEKLFF. This chain links TRBV12-3 or TRBV12-4 with TRBJ1-4; there is no DNA to check the TCRdb D call of TRBD1. This CDR3 spans 14 amino acids.